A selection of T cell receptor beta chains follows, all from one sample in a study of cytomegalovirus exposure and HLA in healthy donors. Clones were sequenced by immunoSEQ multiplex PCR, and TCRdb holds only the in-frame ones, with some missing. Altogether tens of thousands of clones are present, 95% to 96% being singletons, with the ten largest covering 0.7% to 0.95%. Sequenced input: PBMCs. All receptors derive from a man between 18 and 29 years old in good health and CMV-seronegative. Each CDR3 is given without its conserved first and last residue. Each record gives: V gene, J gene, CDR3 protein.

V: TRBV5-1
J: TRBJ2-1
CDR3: ASSLSGLREGNEQF

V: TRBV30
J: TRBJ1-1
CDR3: AWRKTGLRTEAF

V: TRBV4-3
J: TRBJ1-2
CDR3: ASSQLPPGQGIEGYT

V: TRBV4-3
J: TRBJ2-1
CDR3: ASSKNPSGTGLYEQF

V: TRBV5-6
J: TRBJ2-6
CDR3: ASSPVPRQSGANVLT

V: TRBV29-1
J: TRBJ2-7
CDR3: SVAGTPTGPSYEQY

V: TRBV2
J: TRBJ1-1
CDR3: ASSVGERAF

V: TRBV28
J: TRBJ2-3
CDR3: ASSSAAVTSDTQY

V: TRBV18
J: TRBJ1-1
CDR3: ASSPGQGNTEAF

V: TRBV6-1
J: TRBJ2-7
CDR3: AGGTSSSYEQY

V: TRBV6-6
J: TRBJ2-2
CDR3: ATSFTGELF

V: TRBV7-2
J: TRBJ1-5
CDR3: ASSLDRSGPSNQPQH

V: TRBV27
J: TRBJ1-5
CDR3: ASRAGRGSNQPQH

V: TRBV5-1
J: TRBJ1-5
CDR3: ASSLTGYSNQPQH

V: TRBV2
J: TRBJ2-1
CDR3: ASSEGGEQF

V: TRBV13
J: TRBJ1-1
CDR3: ASSPLGWRGEAF

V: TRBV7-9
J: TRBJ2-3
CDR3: ASSHREKETDTQY

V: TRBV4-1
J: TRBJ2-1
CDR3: ASSQSTLAGGEGEQF

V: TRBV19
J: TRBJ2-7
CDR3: ASSGQGPPYEQY

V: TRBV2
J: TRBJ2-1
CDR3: ASCSSGRLRDNEQF

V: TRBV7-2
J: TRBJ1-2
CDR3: ASSQQVYGYT

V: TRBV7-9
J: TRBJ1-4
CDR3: ASSPPAGSEKLF

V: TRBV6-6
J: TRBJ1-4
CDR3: ASSGQINEKLF

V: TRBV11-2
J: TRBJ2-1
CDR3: ASSLVRLEQF

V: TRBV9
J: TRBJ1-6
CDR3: ASSIRGPGSPLH

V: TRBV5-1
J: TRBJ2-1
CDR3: ASSLAASGSSFNEQF

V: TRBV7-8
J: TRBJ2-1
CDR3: ASSLAIGTPYNEQF